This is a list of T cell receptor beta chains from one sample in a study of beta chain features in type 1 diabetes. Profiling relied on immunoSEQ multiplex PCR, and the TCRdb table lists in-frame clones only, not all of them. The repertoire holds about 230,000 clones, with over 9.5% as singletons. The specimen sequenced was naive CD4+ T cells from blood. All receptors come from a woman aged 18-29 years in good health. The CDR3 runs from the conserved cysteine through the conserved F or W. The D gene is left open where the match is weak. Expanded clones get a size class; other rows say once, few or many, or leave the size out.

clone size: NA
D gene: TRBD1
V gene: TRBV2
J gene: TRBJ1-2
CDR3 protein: CASRVGQHGYTF
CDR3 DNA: TGTGCCAGCAGAGTGGGACAGCATGGCTACACCTTC

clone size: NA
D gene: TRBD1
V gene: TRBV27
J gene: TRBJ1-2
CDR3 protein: CASSPLGQGIDPKGSYTF
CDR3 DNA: TGTGCCAGCAGTCCCCTTGGACAGGGTATAGATCCAAAGGGAAGCTACACCTTC

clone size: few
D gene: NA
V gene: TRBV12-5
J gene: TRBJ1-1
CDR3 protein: CASGVGTEAFF
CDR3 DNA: TGTGCTAGTGGGGTCGGGACTGAAGCTTTCTTT

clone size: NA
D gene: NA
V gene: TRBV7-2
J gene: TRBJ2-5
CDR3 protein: CASSAGSGQETQYF
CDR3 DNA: TGTGCCAGCAGCGCCGGTAGCGGACAAGAGACCCAGTACTTC

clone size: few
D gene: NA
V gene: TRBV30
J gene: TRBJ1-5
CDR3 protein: CAWGQKGNQPQHF
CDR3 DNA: TGTGCCTGGGGGCAGAAGGGCAATCAGCCCCAGCATTTT

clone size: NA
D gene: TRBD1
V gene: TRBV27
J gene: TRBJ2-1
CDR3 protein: CASSPGTGGLPVQFF
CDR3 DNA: TGTGCCAGCAGTCCAGGGACAGGGGGATTACCCGTGCAGTTCTTC

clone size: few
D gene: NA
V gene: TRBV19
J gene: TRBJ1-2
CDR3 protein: CASSMLTTANYGYTF
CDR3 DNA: TGTGCCAGTAGTATGCTTACCACAGCTAACTATGGCTACACCTTC

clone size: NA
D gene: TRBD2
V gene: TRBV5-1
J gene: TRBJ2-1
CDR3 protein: CASRRGDSYNEQFF
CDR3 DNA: TGCGCCAGCCGGCGGGGGGACTCCTACAATGAGCAGTTCTTC

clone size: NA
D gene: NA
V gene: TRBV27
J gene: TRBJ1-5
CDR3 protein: CASSLIPGVGQPQHF
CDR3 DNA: TGTGCCAGCAGTTTAATCCCAGGGGTCGGGCAGCCCCAGCATTTT

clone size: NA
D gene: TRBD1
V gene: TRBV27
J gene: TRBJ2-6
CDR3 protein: CASSLLGTESSGANVLTF
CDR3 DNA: TGTGCCAGCAGTTTATTAGGGACAGAAAGCTCTGGGGCCAACGTCCTGACTTTC

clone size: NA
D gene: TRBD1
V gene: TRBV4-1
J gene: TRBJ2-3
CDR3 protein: CASSQAGQGADTQYF
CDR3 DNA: TGCGCCAGCAGCCAAGCGGGACAGGGTGCAGATACGCAGTATTTT

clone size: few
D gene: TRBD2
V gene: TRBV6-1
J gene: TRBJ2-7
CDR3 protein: CASSIGLAGTYEQYF
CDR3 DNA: TGTGCCAGCAGCATCGGACTAGCGGGAACCTACGAGCAGTACTTC

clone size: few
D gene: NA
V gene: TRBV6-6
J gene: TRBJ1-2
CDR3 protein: CASSHAGNYGYTF
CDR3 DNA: TGTGCCAGCAGCCATGCGGGTAACTATGGCTACACCTTC

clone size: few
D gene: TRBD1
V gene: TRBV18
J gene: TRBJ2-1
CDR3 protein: CASSPRDRAYNEQFF
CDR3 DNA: TGTGCCAGCTCACCACGGGACAGGGCCTACAATGAGCAGTTCTTC

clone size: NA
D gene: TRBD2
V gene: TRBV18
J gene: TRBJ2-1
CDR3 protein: CASSPTRSGVGEQFF
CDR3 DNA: TGTGCCAGCTCACCGACGAGGAGCGGGGTTGGCGAGCAGTTCTTC

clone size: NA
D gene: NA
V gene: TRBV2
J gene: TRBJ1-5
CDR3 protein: CASSTGNQPQHF
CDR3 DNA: TGTGCCAGCAGTACGGGCAATCAGCCCCAGCATTTT

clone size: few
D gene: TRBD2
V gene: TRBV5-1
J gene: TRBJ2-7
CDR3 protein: CASAVATSDYEQYF
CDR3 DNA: TGCGCCAGCGCAGTGGCGACTAGCGATTACGAGCAGTACTTC

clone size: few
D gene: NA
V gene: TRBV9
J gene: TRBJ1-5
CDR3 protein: CASSAGQFLSQPQHF
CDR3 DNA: TGTGCCAGCAGCGCCGGACAGTTTCTGAGTCAGCCCCAGCATTTT

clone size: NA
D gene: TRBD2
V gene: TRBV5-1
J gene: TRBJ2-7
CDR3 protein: CASSWGTSGAYEQYF
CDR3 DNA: TGCGCCAGCAGCTGGGGGACTAGCGGAGCCTACGAGCAGTACTTC

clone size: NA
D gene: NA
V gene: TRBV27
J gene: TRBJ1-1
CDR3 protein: CASSWGGAGMNTEAFF
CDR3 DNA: TGTGCCAGCAGTTGGGGCGGGGCAGGCATGAACACTGAAGCTTTCTTT

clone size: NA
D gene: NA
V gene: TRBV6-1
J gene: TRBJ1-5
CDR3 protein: CASSVQGSPNQPQHF
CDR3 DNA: TGTGCCAGCAGTGTGCAGGGCTCCCCCAATCAGCCCCAGCATTTT

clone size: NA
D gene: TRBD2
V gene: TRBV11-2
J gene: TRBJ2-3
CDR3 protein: CASSFTSGTDTQYF
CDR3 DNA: TGTGCCAGCAGCTTTACTAGCGGCACAGATACGCAGTATTTT

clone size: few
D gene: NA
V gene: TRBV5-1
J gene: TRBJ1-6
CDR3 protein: CASSLYSRNYNSPLHF
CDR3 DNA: TGCGCCAGCAGCTTGTATTCCAGGAACTATAATTCACCCCTCCACTTT

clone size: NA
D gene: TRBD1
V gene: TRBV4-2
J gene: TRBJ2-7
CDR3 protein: CASSQEAGGKGEQYF
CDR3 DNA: TGTGCCAGCAGCCAAGAGGCAGGGGGTAAGGGCGAGCAGTACTTC

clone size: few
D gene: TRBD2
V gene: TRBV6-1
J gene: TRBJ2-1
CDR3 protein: CASSAPSGGSYNEQFF
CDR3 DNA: TGTGCCAGCAGTGCCCCAAGCGGGGGCTCCTACAATGAGCAGTTCTTC

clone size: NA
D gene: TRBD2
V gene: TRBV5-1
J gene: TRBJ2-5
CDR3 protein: CATKPGGVEETQYF
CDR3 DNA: TGCGCCACCAAACCGGGAGGGGTTGAGGAGACCCAGTACTTC

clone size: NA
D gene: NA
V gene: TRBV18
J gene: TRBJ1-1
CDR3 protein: CASSPIFTGLGVNTEAFF
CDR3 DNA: TGTGCCAGCTCACCAATTTTTACAGGGTTGGGAGTGAACACTGAAGCTTTCTTT

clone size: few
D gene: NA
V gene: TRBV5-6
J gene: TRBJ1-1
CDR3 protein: CASDSTGTLSTEAFF
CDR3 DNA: TGTGCCAGCGACTCAACCGGGACACTATCCACTGAAGCTTTCTTT

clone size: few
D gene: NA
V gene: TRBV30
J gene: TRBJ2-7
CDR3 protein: CAWSYPLGRQTTYEQYF
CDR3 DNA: TGTGCCTGGAGTTACCCATTGGGCCGGCAAACCACCTACGAGCAGTACTTC

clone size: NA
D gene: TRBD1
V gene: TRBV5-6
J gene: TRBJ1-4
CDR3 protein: CASSVPGQGEEEKLFF
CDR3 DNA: TGTGCCAGCAGCGTCCCGGGACAGGGAGAAGAGGAAAAACTGTTTTTT

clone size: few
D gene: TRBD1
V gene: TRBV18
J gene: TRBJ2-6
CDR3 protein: CASSSGTGDSGANVLTF
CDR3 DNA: TGTGCCAGCTCATCCGGGACAGGCGACTCTGGGGCCAACGTCCTGACTTTC

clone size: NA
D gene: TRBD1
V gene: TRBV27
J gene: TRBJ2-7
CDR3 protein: CASSLRDSYYEQYF
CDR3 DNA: TGTGCCAGCAGTTTGAGGGACAGTTACTACGAGCAGTACTTC

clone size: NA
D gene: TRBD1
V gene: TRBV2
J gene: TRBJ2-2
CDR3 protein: CASTRTGGTGELFF
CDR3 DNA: TGTGCCAGCACCCGGACAGGGGGCACCGGGGAGCTGTTTTTT

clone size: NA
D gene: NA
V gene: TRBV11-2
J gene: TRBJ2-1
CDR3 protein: CASSLVGGDNEQFF
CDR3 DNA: TGTGCCAGCAGCTTAGTTGGAGGTGATAATGAGCAGTTCTTC

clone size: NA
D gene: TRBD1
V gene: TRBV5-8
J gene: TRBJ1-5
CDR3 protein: CASSRTGDSDQPQHF
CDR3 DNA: TGTGCCAGCAGCCGGACAGGGGATAGCGATCAGCCCCAGCATTTT

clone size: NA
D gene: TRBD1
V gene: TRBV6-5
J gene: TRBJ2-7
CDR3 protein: CASSRKGGAPYEQYF
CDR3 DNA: TGTGCCAGCAGCCGTAAAGGGGGCGCACCCTACGAGCAGTACTTC

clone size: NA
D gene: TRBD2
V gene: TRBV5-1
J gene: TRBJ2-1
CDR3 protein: CASSLGLAGSSYNEQFF
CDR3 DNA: TGCGCCAGCAGCTTGGGACTAGCGGGTAGCTCCTACAATGAGCAGTTCTTC

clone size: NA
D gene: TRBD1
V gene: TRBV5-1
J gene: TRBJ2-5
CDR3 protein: CASSWDRGVGETQYF
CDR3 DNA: TGCGCCAGCAGCTGGGACAGGGGGGTTGGCGAGACCCAGTACTTC

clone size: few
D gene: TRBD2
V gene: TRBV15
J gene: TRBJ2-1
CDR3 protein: CATSRERAGVRNEQFF
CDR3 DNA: TGTGCCACCAGCAGAGAAAGGGCGGGAGTCAGGAATGAGCAGTTCTTC

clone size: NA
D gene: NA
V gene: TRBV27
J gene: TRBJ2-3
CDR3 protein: CASKGLRLPPTDTQYF
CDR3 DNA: TGTGCCAGCAAGGGGCTACGGCTGCCCCCCACAGATACGCAGTATTTT

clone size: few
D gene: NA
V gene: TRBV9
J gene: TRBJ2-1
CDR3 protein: CASSDLAYNEQFF
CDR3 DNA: TGTGCCAGCAGCGACCTAGCGTACAATGAGCAGTTCTTC

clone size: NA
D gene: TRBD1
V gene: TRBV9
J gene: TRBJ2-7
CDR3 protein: CASSRGDRVDEQYF
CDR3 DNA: TGTGCCAGCTCCCGTGGGGACAGGGTGGACGAGCAGTACTTC

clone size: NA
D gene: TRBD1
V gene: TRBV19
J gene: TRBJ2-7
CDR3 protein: CASTGTGDRSYEQYF
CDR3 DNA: TGTGCCAGTACCGGGACAGGGGATCGGTCCTACGAGCAGTACTTC

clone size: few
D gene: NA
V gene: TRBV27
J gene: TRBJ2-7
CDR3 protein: CASSSTGTYEQYF
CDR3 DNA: TGTGCCAGCAGTTCTACAGGGACCTACGAGCAGTACTTC

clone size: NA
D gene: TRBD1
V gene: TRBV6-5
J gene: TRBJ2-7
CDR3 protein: CASKPRGQGSYEQYF
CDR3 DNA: TGTGCCAGCAAGCCGAGGGGACAGGGGTCCTACGAGCAGTACTTC

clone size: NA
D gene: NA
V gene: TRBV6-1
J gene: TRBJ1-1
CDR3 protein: CASSELSVEVAFF
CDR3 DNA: TGTGCCAGCAGTGAACTTTCTGTGGAGGTAGCTTTCTTT

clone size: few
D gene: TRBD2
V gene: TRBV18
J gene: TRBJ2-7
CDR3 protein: CASSPGLAGWGPEQYF
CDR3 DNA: TGTGCCAGCTCACCAGGACTAGCGGGGTGGGGGCCCGAGCAGTACTTC

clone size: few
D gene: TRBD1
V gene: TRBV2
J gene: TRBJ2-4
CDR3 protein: CASSERGIFGQGADIQYF
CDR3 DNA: TGTGCCAGCAGTGAACGGGGCATATTTGGGCAGGGGGCTGACATTCAGTACTTC

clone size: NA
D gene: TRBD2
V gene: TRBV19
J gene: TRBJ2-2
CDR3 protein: CAGAKRGNTGELFF
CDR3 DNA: TGTGCCGGGGCAAAGCGGGGTAACACCGGGGAGCTGTTTTTT

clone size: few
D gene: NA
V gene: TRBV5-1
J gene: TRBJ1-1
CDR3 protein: CASSPGGAATEAFF
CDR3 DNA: TGCGCCAGCAGCCCGGGAGGGGCGGCCACTGAAGCTTTCTTT